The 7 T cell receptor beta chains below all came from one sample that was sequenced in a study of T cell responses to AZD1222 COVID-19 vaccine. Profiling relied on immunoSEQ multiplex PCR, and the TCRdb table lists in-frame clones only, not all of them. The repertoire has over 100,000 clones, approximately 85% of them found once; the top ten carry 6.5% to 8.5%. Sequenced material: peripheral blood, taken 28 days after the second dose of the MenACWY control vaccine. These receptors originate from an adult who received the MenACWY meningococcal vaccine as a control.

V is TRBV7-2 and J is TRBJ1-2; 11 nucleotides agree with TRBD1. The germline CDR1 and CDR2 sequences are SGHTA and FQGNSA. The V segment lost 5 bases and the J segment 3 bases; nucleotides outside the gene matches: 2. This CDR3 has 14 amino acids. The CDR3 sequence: CASSLGQGDYGYTF. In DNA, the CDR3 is TGTGCCAGCAGCCTGGGACAGGGGGACTATGGCTACACCTTC.

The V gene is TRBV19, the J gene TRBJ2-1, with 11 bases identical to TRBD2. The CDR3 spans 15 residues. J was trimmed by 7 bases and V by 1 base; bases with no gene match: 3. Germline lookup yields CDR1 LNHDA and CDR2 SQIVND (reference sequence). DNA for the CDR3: TGTGCCAGTAGTATAGTAGCGGGGGGGCCGAATGAGCAGTTCTTC. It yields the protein CASSIVAGGPNEQFF.

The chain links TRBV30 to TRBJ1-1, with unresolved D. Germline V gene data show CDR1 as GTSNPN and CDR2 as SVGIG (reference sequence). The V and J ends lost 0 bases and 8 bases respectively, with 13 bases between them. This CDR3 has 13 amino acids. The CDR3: CAWSVSAGREAFF. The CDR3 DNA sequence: TGTGCCTGGAGTGTATCGGCCGGGAGGGAAGCTTTCTTT.

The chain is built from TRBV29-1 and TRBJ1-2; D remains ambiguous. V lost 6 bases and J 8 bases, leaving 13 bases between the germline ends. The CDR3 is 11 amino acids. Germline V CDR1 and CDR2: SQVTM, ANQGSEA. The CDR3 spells CSVTPGGGYTF. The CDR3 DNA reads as TGCAGCGTGACTCCGGGCGGGGGCTACACCTTC. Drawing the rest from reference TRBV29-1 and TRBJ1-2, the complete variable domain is SAVISQKPSRDICQRGTSLTIQCQVDSQVTMMFWYRQQPGQSLTLIATANQGSEATYESGFVIDKFPISRPNLTFSTLTVSNMSPEDSSIYLCSVTPGGGYTFGSGTRLTVV.

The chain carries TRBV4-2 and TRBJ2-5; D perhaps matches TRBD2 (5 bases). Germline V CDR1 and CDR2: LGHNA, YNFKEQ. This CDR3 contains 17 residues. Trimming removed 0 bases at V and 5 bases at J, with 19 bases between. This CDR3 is CASSQDPGSDPRETQYF. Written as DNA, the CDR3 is TGTGCCAGCAGCCAAGATCCAGGTAGCGACCCTCGTGAGACCCAGTACTTC.

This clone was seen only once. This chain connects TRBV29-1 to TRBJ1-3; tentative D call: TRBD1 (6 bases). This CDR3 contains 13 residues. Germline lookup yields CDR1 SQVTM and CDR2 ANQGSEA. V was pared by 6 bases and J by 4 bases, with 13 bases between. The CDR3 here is CSVLWGGGNTIYF. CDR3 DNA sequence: TGCAGCGTCCTCTGGGGGGGCGGAAACACCATATATTTT.

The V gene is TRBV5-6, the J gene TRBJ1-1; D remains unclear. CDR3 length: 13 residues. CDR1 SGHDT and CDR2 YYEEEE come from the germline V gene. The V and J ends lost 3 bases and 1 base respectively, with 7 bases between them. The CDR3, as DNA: TGTGCCAGCAGCTCTCCCAGGAACACTGAAGCTTTCTTT. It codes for CASSSPRNTEAFF.